Listed below are T cell receptor beta chains from one sample, sequenced in a study of T-cell reconstitution after alpha-beta-depleted transplantation in children. TCRdb reprocessed the PCR reads via MiXCR and lists one record per CDR3 protein. The sample lists around 670,000 distinct CDR3 sequences; around 13% were seen once. The input for sequencing was PBMCs, taken before TCRalphabeta/CD19-depleted stem cell transplant. Receptors originate from a girl aged 2-10 years with congenital amegakaryocytic thrombocytopenia, due to receive a stem cell transplant. CDR3s include the opening cysteine and the closing phenylalanine or tryptophan. The order of the fields is J gene, V gene, CDR3 protein.

j_gene: TRBJ2-7; v_gene: TRBV20-1; CDR3aa: CSAGRISYEQYF
j_gene: TRBJ2-1; v_gene: TRBV29-1; CDR3aa: CSVEENLFSKPITYNEQFF
j_gene: TRBJ2-7; v_gene: TRBV15; CDR3aa: CATSRGQNPYEQYF
j_gene: TRBJ2-7; v_gene: TRBV29-1; CDR3aa: CSVEGGQSYEQYF
j_gene: TRBJ2-1; v_gene: TRBV27; CDR3aa: CASSLGTSGVNEQFF
j_gene: TRBJ1-3; v_gene: TRBV10-3; CDR3aa: CAISEDEGRLGNTIYF
j_gene: TRBJ2-3; v_gene: TRBV18; CDR3aa: CASSPPSGSRTDTQYF
j_gene: TRBJ2-3; v_gene: TRBV7-2; CDR3aa: CASSLEGPVADTQYF
j_gene: TRBJ2-7; v_gene: TRBV11-2; CDR3aa: CASSQAGTGLSYEQYF
j_gene: TRBJ2-7; v_gene: TRBV4-1; CDR3aa: CASSQEGLAGASYEQYF
j_gene: TRBJ1-1; v_gene: TRBV20-1; CDR3aa: CSARDIMRSVNTEAFF